This T cell receptor beta chain was sequenced in a study of T-cell reconstitution after alpha-beta-depleted transplantation in children. CDR1 and CDR2 (germline): MGHRA, YSYEKL. CDR3 length: 14 residues. Trimming removed 0 bases at V and 3 bases at J, with 9 bases between. Study-level findings and limits: From newly produced T cells came most of the T-cell counts and diversity one year after transplant.

Preparation of the TCRbeta library involved a method that used unique molecular identifiers. TCRdb redid the calling of the PCR reads with MiXCR, one entry per CDR3 protein. The sample consists of fewer than 550,000 distinct CDR3 sequences, 10% to 13% of them appearing once. This clonotype was seen repeatedly, ten times or more. As yet, its antigen is unknown. The rearrangement uses TRBV4-1 and TRBJ2-7; no definite D call. Sequencing was performed on PBMCs, taken before TCRalphabeta/CD19-depleted stem cell transplant. The source is a child aged 2 to 10 with inherited bone marrow failure, due to receive a stem cell transplant. The CDR3 loop is CASSQERQVYEQYF. The CDR3 coding sequence is TGCGCCAGCAGCCAAGAAAGGCAGGTCTACGAGCAGTACTTC.